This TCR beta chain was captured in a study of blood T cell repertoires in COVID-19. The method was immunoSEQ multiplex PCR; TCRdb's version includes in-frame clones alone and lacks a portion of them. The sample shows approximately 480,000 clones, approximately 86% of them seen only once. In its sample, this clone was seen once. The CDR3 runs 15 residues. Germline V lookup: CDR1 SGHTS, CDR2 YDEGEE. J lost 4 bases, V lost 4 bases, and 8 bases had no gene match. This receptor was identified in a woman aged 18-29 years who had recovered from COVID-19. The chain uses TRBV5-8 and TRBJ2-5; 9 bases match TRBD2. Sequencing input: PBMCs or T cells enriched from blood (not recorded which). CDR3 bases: TGTGCCAGCAGCCCCGGCGGGGGGGTAAGAGAGACCCAGTACTTC. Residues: CASSPGGGVRETQYF.